This TCR beta chain originates from a study of CD8 T cells in ankylosing spondylitis. Overall study results and limits: A motif of 7 or 8 highly homologous TCR beta variants was seen as apparently characteristic of ankylosing spondylitis blood. It was reported that disease-linked clones were significantly enriched in matched ankylosing spondylitis synovial fluid.

The CDR3 is 12 residues long. Trimming pared 0 bases from V and 6 bases from J, leaving 3 bases between. Germline V lookup: CDR1 MNHEY, CDR2 SVGEGT. Regarding this clonotype: The antigen is undetermined.

As the method for making TCR beta libraries, quantitative 5'-RACE with molecular barcodes was used. TCRdb re-called the 5' RACE reads with MiXCR, one entry per CDR3 protein. Among under 450,000 distinct CDR3 sequences, approximately 17% were seen once, and the ten largest hold approximately 0.97%. The specimen sequenced was blood, either unsorted or a sorted T cell fraction (not recorded which). J is TRBJ2-4 and V is TRBV6-2 or TRBV6-3; D is unclear. The sequence was obtained from a male donor with ankylosing spondylitis. The CDR3 spells CASSYSTNIQYF. The CDR3 DNA is TGTGCCAGCAGTTACTCCACAAACATTCAGTACTTC.